The sequence of this T cell receptor (beta chain) was determined in a study of OX40 agonist ivuxolimab in advanced cancers. About the research overall: Ivuxolimab is a fully human IgG2 antibody that activates OX40 (CD134). Partial responses occurred in Three dose-escalation patients, one with hepatocellular carcinoma and two with cutaneous melanoma. Study conclusions and caveats: Expanded peripheral T-cell antigen specificity went undetermined.

There are 11 residues in the CDR3. Germline CDR1 MDHEN, CDR2 SYDVKM. Trimming stripped 10 bases from V and 1 base from J, with 7 bases between. Libraries were prepared by immunoSEQ multiplex PCR; TCRdb keeps only in-frame clonotypes and omits some of them. This sample has roughly 70,000 clones, with just over 85% found just once. On this clone itself: Its antigen is unidentified.

This sequence originates from an adult with an advanced solid tumor such as melanoma, head and neck, liver or kidney cancer. Sequencing was performed on CD4+ or CD8+ T cells sorted from blood, taken in a trial of the OX40 agonist ivuxolimab. This sequence joins TRBV28 and TRBJ1-2; weak D call: TRBD1 (6 bases). CDR3 region: CATGVNYGYTF. Here the CDR3 DNA reads TGTGCCACAGGGGTTAACTATGGCTACACCTTC.